This T cell receptor (beta chain) was sequenced for a study of blood T cell repertoires in COVID-19 (dated by TCRdb to 2019 to 2021). At the level of the whole study: Samples from collaborators originated in the United States, Italy and Spain and spanned both the acute and convalescent phases of COVID-19. The material from the prospective study consisted of cDNA or gDNA derived from T cells, B-cell-depleted T cells, or PBMCs. The dataset comprised deeply sampled blood TCRbeta repertoires from subjects exposed to, actively infected with, or recovered from COVID-19. The repertoires were released in a freely available public database meant as a resource for research on the immune response to SARS-CoV-2. The samples were drawn from two sources: the first 160 participants of the ongoing ImmuneRACE study, and 1,000 to 1,500 subjects contributed by 6 global collaborators. A de-identified subject ID, COVID-19 status, age in years and sex were almost always included in the sample metadata. Where available, HLA class I and class II types were obtained from metadata supplied by the sample provider rather than from assay-based typing.

Each collaborating institution followed its own protocols to collect whole blood in K2EDTA tubes. Collaborator samples were shipped for TCRbeta analysis as frozen whole blood, isolated PBMCs, or DNA extracted from either sample type. TCRbeta CDR3 regions were amplified from genomic DNA using the immunoSEQ Assay, a bias-controlled multiplex PCR. For the original study's pipeline: Nucleated cell counts per sample were estimated from amplification of reference gene primers within the assay. Sequence reads were collapsed and filtered to measure the absolute abundance of every unique TCRbeta CDR3 rearrangement. For each sample, productive Simpson clonality was calculated as the square root of Simpson's diversity index over productive rearrangements. The table comes from immuneACCESS by way of TCRdb, which keeps in-frame sequences with V and J called. Part of the clones is missing from these tables; in studies checked, under half for an unresolved V gene and the rest for unknown reasons. That table furnishes V, J and clone size, whereas the DNA furnished D and trimming. For this sample the table gives 200,000 to 250,000 clones, of which about three quarters were detected only once. Together, the top ten hold approximately 7.2% of the sample.

The full study reports these points: Clinical and demographic metadata were provided uncurated, with the amount varying by source and participant.

Turning to this clone: Its recognized antigen is unknown. No clone much larger than this one lies a single base away; base qualities are absent.

CDR1 LGHDT and CDR2 YNNKEL were looked up in the germline V gene (reference sequence). V is shortened by 5 bases, J by 6 bases, and the region joining them spans 13 bases. The CDR3 covers 13 residues, taking in both the cysteine and the phenylalanine. Left in the record is the CDR3 DNA by itself, 39 bases read in frame from the first base. Specimen: peripheral blood. The chain links TRBV3-1 (or the pseudogene TRBV3-2) with TRBJ1-1; TRBD1 is possibly the D segment (5 matching bases). The receptor comes from a woman in her sixties or seventies with acute or convalescent COVID-19. The CDR3 protein: CASSESGRAEAFF. The DNA sequence reads TGTGCCAGCAGCGAGTCAGGGAGGGCTGAAGCTTTCTTT.